The clone carrying this T cell receptor (beta chain) was seen a few times. This specimen belongs to a study of beta chain features in type 1 diabetes. The isolated RNA, all of it, was reverse transcribed, so expressed TCRB transcripts were what got sequenced. An average of roughly 1 million reads was obtained from stem cell-like memory T cell samples. Libraries were prepared by immunoSEQ multiplex PCR; TCRdb keeps only in-frame clonotypes and omits some of them. Of over 100,000 clones in the sample, under 40% were seen once. The germline gives CDR1 SGHNT, CDR2 YYREEE (reference sequence). The CDR3 runs 18 residues. Losses at the gene ends were 0 bases for V and 5 bases for J; bases not matched to a gene: 11. In total, each donor contributed a single heparinised blood draw that averaged around 120 mL.

The receptor's source is a woman aged 18 to 35 in good health. The chain carries TRBV5-4 and TRBJ2-5; 12 nucleotides align to TRBD2. Sequencing was performed on stem cell memory CD4+ T cells from blood. The DNA for the CDR3 is TGTGCCAGCAGCTTGGGGGCACTAGCGGGAGGACTCGAGGAGACCCAGTACTTC. Residues: CASSLGALAGGLEETQYF.